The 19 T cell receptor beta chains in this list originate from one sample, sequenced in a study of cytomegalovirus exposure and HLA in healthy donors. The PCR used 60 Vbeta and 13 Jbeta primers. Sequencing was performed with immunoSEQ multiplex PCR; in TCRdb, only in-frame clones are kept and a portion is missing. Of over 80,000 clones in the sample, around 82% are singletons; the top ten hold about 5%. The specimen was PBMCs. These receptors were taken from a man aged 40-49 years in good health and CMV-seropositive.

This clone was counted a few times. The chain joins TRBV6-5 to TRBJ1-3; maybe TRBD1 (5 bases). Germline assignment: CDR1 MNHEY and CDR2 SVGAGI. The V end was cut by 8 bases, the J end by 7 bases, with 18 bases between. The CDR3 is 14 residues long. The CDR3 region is CASAGGSARNTIYF. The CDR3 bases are TGTGCCAGCGCGGGGGGTTCAGCTAGGAACACCATATATTTT.

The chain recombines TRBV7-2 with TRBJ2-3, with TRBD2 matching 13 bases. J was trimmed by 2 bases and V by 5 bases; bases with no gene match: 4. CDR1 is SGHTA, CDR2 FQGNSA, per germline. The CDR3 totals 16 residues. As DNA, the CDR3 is TGTGCCAGCAGCAGGACTAGCGGGAGTTTCACAGATACGCAGTATTTT. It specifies CASSRTSGSFTDTQYF.

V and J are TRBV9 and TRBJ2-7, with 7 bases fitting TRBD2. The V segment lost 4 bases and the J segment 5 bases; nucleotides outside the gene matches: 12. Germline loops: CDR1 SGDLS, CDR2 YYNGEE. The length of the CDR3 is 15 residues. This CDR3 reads CASSPQASGLNEQYF. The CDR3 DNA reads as TGTGCCAGCAGCCCCCAGGCTAGCGGTTTGAACGAGCAGTACTTC.

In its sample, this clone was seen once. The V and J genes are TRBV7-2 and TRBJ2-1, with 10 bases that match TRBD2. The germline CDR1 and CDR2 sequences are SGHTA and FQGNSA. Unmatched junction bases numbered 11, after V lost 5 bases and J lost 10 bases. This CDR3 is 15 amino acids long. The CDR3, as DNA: TGTGCCAGCAGCATCACTAGCGGGGCGACTTTGGAGCAGTTCTTC. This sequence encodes CASSITSGATLEQFF.

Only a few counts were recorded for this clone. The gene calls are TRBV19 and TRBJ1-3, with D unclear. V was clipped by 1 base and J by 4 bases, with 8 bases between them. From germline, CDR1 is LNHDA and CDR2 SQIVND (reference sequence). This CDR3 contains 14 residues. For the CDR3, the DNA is TGTGCCAGTAGTATAGGTAGAGGCGGAAACACCATATATTTT. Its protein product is CASSIGRGGNTIYF.

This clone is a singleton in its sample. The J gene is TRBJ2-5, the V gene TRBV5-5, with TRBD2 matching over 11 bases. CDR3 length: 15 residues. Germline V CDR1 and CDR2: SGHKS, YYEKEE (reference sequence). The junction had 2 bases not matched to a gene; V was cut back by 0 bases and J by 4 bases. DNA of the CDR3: TGTGCCAGCAGCTTGGTGCTAGCGGGAGGAGAGACCCAGTACTTC. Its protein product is CASSLVLAGGETQYF. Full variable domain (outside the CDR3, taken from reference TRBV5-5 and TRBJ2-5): DAGVTQSPTHLIKTRGQQVTLRCSPISGHKSVSWYQQVLGQGPQFIFQYYEKEERGRGNFPDRFSARQFPNYSSELNVNALLLGDSALYLCASSLVLAGGETQYFGPGTRLLVL.

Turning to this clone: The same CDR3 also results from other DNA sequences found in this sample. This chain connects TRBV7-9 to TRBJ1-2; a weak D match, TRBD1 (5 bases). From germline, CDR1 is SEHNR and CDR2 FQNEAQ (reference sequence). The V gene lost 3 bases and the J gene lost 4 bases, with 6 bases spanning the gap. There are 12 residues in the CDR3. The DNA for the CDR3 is TGTGCCAGCAGCTTGGGGGGCTATGGCTACACCTTC. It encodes CASSLGGYGYTF.

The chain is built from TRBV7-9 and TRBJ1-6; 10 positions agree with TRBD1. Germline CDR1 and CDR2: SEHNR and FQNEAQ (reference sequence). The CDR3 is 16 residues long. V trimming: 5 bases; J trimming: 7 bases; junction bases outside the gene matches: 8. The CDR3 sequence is CASSRDRGASNSPLHF. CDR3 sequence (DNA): TGTGCCAGCAGCCGGGACAGGGGCGCGTCAAATTCACCCCTCCACTTT. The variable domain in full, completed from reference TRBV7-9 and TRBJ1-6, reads DTGVSQNPRHKITKRGQNVTFRCDPISEHNRLYWYRQTLGQGPEFLTYFQNEAQLEKSRLLSDRFSAERPKGSFSTLEIQRTEQGDSAMYLCASSRDRGASNSPLHFGNGTRLTVT.

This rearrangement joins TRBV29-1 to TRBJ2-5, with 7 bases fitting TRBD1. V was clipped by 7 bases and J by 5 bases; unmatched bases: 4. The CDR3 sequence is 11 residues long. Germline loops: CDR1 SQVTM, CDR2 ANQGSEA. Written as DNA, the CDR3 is TGCAGCGCGACAGGGTCGGAGACCCAGTACTTC. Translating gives CSATGSETQYF.

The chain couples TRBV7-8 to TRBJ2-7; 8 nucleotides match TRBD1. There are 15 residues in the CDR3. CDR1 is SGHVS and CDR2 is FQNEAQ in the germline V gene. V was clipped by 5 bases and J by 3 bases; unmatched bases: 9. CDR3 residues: CASSPGTGGFYEQYF. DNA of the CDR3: TGTGCCAGCAGCCCCGGGACAGGAGGGTTCTACGAGCAGTACTTC.

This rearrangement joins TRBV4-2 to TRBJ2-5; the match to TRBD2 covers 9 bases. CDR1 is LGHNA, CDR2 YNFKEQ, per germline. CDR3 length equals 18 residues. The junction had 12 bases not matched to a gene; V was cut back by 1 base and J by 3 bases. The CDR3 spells CASSQGGSSGSGEETQYF. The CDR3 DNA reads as TGTGCCAGCAGCCAAGGGGGGAGTAGCGGGAGTGGGGAAGAGACCCAGTACTTC.

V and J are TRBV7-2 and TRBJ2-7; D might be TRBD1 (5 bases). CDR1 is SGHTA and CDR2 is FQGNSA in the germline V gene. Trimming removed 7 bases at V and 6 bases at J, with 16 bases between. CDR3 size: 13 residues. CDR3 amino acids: CASTLNPQGEQYF. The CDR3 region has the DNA TGTGCCAGCACCCTTAACCCCCAGGGCGAGCAGTACTTC.

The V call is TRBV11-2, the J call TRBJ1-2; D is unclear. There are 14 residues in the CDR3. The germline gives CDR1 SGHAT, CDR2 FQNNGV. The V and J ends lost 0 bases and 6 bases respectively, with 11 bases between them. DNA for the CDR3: TGTGCCAGCAGCTTAGATCTAAACGGAGATGGCTACACCTTC. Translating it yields CASSLDLNGDGYTF. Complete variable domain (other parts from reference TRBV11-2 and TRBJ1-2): EAGVAQSPRYKIIEKRQSVAFWCNPISGHATLYWYQQILGQGPKLLIQFQNNGVVDDSQLPKDRFSAERLKGVDSTLKIQPAKLEDSAVYLCASSLDLNGDGYTFGSGTRLTVV.

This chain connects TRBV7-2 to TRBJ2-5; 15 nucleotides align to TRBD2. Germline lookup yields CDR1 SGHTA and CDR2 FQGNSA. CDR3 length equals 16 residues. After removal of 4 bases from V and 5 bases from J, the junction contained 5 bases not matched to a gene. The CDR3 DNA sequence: TGTGCCAGCAGCTCGGGGGGGACTAGCGGGGGGGAGACCCAGTACTTC. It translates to CASSSGGTSGGETQYF.

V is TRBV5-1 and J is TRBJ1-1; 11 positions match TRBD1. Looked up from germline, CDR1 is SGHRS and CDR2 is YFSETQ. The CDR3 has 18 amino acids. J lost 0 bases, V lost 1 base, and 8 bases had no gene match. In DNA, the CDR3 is TGCGCCAGCAGCTTGTCAGGACAGGGGGCTTCAATGAACACTGAAGCTTTCTTT. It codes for CASSLSGQGASMNTEAFF. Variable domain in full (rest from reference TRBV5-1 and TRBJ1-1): KAGVTQTPRYLIKTRGQQVTLSCSPISGHRSVSWYQQTPGQGLQFLFEYFSETQRNKGNFPGRFSGRQFSNSRSEMNVSTLELGDSALYLCASSLSGQGASMNTEAFFGQGTRLTVV.

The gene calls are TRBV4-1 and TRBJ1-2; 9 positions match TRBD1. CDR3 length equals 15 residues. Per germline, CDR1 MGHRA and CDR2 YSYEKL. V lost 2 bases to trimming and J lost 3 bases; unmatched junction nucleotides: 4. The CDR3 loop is CASSQPRTGDYGYTF. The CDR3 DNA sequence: TGCGCCAGCAGCCAACCCAGGACAGGGGACTATGGCTACACCTTC.

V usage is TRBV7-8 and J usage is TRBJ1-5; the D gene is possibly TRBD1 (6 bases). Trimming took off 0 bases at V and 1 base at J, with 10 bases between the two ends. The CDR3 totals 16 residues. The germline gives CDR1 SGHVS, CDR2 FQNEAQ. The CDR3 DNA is TGTGCCAGCAGCTTAGCCCCAACAGGGAGCAATCAGCCCCAGCATTTT. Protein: CASSLAPTGSNQPQHF.

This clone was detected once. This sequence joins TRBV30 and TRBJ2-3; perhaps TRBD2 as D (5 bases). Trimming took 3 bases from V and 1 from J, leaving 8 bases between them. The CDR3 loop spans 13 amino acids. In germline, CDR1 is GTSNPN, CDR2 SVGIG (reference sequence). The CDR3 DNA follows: TGTGCCTGGAGCTTTAGCGGCACAGATACGCAGTATTTT. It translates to CAWSFSGTDTQYF.

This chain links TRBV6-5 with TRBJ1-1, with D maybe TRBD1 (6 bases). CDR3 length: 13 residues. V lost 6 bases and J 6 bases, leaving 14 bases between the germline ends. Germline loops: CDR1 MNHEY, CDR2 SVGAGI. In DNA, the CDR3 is TGTGCCAGCAGCCGGACAGCAAGGCCTGAAGCTTTCTTT. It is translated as CASSRTARPEAFF.